These T cell receptor beta chains were read from a single sample in a study of T-cell reconstitution after alpha-beta-depleted transplantation in children. TCRdb itself ran the PCR reads through MiXCR, one entry per CDR3 protein. The table lists some 300,000 distinct CDR3 sequences, roughly 9.1% of them singletons. This sample comprised PBMCs, obtained before TCRalphabeta/CD19-depleted stem cell transplant. Receptors originate from a boy younger than two with acute myeloid leukemia, due to receive a stem cell transplant. CDR3s include the opening cysteine and the closing phenylalanine or tryptophan. D genes are given only for firm matches. Clone size is stated in some rows and not others, as once, few, many or a class when expanded.

>TRBV9|-|TRBJ2-4|many
CASSERGDPWNIQYF
TGTGCCAGCAGCGAGAGAGGGGACCCATGGAACATTCAGTACTTC
>TRBV20-1|-|TRBJ1-1|many
CSARYREKTEAFF
TGCAGTGCTAGATACAGGGAGAAGACTGAAGCTTTCTTT
>TRBV28|-|TRBJ2-5|many
CASSLLGGSQETQYF
TGTGCCAGCAGTTTATTAGGGGGGTCCCAAGAGACCCAGTACTTC
>TRBV6-1|TRBD2|TRBJ2-3|few
CASSWRGGGIDTQYF
TGTGCCAGCTCTTGGCGGGGGGGCGGAATAGATACGCAGTATTTT
>TRBV5-1|-|TRBJ2-1|many
CASSRVPRGSYNEQFF
TGCGCCAGCAGCCGAGTCCCTAGAGGCTCCTACAATGAGCAGTTCTTC
>TRBV28|TRBD1|TRBJ2-5|many
CASRRGQSHQETQYF
TGTGCCAGCAGAAGGGGACAGTCGCACCAAGAGACCCAGTACTTC
>TRBV19|TRBD2|TRBJ2-1|many
CASSIQREFLNEQFF
TGTGCCAGTAGTATTCAGCGGGAGTTTCTCAATGAGCAGTTCTTC
>TRBV5-1|TRBD2|TRBJ2-7|many
CASSLPGTSGANEQYF
TGCGCCAGCAGCCTACCCGGGACTAGCGGGGCCAACGAGCAGTACTTC
>TRBV25-1|-|TRBJ2-7|many
CASSPDPSYEQYF
TGTGCCAGCAGTCCGGACCCGTCCTACGAGCAGTACTTC
>TRBV5-4|-|TRBJ2-1|-
CASSLEREQFF
TGTGCCAGCAGCTTGGAACGGGAGCAGTTCTTC
>TRBV28|TRBD1|TRBJ2-4|-
CASSFSDRGRRENIQYF
TGTGCCAGCAGTTTTTCGGACAGGGGGCGCCGGGAAAACATTCAGTACTTC
>TRBV12-3/TRBV12-4|-|TRBJ2-1|many
CASSLSRPNEQFF
TGTGCCAGCAGTTTATCCAGGCCCAATGAGCAGTTCTTC
>TRBV5-6|-|TRBJ2-1|-
CASSYRRRDIYNEQFF
TGTGCCAGCAGCTACCGGCGGCGGGATATTTACAATGAGCAGTTCTTC
>TRBV21-1|-|TRBJ2-2|few
CASSKKGSGGELFF
TGTGCCAGCAGCAAAAAGGGTTCGGGCGGGGAGCTGTTTTTT
>TRBV28|TRBD1|TRBJ2-7|many
CASTPADRELYEQYF
TGTGCCAGCACCCCAGCGGACAGGGAACTCTACGAGCAGTACTTC
>TRBV4-1|-|TRBJ2-5|many
CASSQEPGARGTQYF
TGCGCCAGCAGCCAAGAGCCGGGGGCCAGAGGGACCCAGTACTTC
>TRBV11-2|TRBD2|TRBJ2-3|-
CASSLETGTSGTDTQYF
TGTGCCAGCAGCTTAGAGACCGGGACTAGCGGCACAGATACGCAGTATTTT
>TRBV28|-|TRBJ2-7|many
CASSLLGEGTFYYEQYF
TGTGCCAGCAGTCTTTTGGGAGAAGGGACCTTTTACTACGAGCAGTACTTC
>TRBV18|-|TRBJ2-6|many
CASSPQNLAVSSGANVLTF
TGTGCCAGCTCACCCCAGAATCTGGCGGTAAGCTCTGGGGCCAACGTCCTGACTTTC
>TRBV20-1|TRBD1|TRBJ1-4|-
CSARDAGQGNEKLFF
TGCAGTGCTAGAGATGCGGGACAGGGTAATGAAAAACTGTTTTTT
>TRBV5-1|-|TRBJ2-2|many
CASSLERNTGELFF
TGCGCCAGCAGCTTGGAAAGGAACACCGGGGAGCTGTTTTTT
>TRBV5-1|-|TRBJ2-5|many
CASSLASGRQNQETQYF
TGCGCCAGCAGCTTGGCAAGCGGTAGACAGAACCAAGAGACCCAGTACTTC
>TRBV28|TRBD2|TRBJ2-1|many
CASTSIGTSGNNEQFF
TGTGCCAGCACCTCAATAGGGACTAGCGGGAACAATGAGCAGTTCTTC
>TRBV12-3/TRBV12-4|-|TRBJ1-3|many
CASSYSGNTIYF
TGTGCCAGCAGTTACTCTGGAAACACCATATATTTT
>TRBV12-3/TRBV12-4|-|TRBJ2-1|many
CASSSGIGGLGNEQFF
TGTGCCAGCAGTTCAGGGATAGGAGGGTTGGGCAATGAGCAGTTCTTC
>TRBV4-3|-|TRBJ2-5|many
CASSQAGGPLQETQYF
TGCGCCAGCAGCCAAGCTGGGGGACCACTCCAAGAGACCCAGTACTTC
>TRBV5-1|-|TRBJ2-3|many
CASSLLRGGADTQYF
TGCGCCAGCAGCCTTTTGAGGGGGGGCGCAGATACGCAGTATTTT
>TRBV9|TRBD1|TRBJ2-7|many
CASSVGDRPYEQYF
TGTGCCAGCAGCGTTGGGGACAGACCCTACGAGCAGTACTTC
>TRBV25-1|-|TRBJ2-7|many
CASRGLSYEQYF
TGTGCCAGCAGGGGGTTAAGCTACGAGCAGTACTTC
>TRBV5-6|-|TRBJ2-3|-
CASSLGSRHNTDTQYF
TGTGCCAGCAGCTTGGGTTCGCGCCACAACACAGATACGCAGTATTTT
>TRBV6-5|-|TRBJ2-2|few
CASSYSGPFANTGELFF
TGTGCCAGCAGTTACTCGGGGCCTTTCGCGAACACCGGGGAGCTGTTTTTT
>TRBV6-4|TRBD1|TRBJ1-5|-
CASSPNRGPLYSNQPQHF
TGTGCCAGCAGTCCCAACAGGGGGCCGCTCTATAGCAATCAGCCCCAGCATTTT